This record covers a single TCR beta chain. Its target is not known. The germline gives CDR1 SGHTA, CDR2 FQGNSA. The V end was cut by 2 bases, the J end by 6 bases, with 8 bases between. The CDR3 loop spans 13 amino acids. This sample stems from a study of identifying expanded T cells in peripheral blood. Findings and caveats of the study: Variance in clone template counts between roughly two-week samples significantly increased with total template count across all healthy donors. Differentially abundant clones: 1 to 1.5 between replicates, about 17 at 2 to 3 weeks, 18 to 20 at four.

Sequencing was performed with immunoSEQ multiplex PCR; in TCRdb, only in-frame clones are kept and a portion is missing. This table has approximately 90,000 clones, roughly 84% appearing once. The sequence came from a person between 18 and 75 years old in good health. Sequencing was carried out using blood. The chain combines TRBV7-2 with TRBJ1-5; TRBD1 might be the D (6 bases). CDR3 coding DNA: TGTGCCAGCAGCTTAAACAGGGTTCAGCCCCAGCATTTT. Its protein product is CASSLNRVQPQHF.